This T cell receptor beta chain was retrieved from a study of T cells in localized non-small cell lung cancer. Study-level results: There was an association of higher blood T cell density with longer overall survival. Within adjacent lung there appeared a median around 60 of the top 100 tumor clones. Adjacent uninvolved lung had the highest clonality, suggesting focused antigen responses. Owing to sequencing of a solitary tumor region, heterogeneity cannot be discounted.

In germline, CDR1 is KGHSH, CDR2 LQKENI. The CDR3 totals 14 residues. V dropped 6 bases and J dropped 3 bases, with 14 bases sitting between them. Regarding this clone: What it recognizes is unknown.

TCRdb's copy holds only in-frame clones and misses some; the assay was immunoSEQ multiplex PCR. Of 30,000 to 40,000 clones detected, around 90% appear once; the ten largest clones hold around 4.5%. The clonotype comes from a man between 35 and 75 years old with stage I lung adenocarcinoma. The starting material was peripheral blood, obtained before any cancer treatment. V and J are TRBV18 and TRBJ2-5, with D perhaps given as TRBD1 or TRBD2 (6 bases each). The CDR3 DNA reads as TGTGCCAGCTCTCCCAGGGGCGGGGAAGAGACCCAGTACTTC. This codes for CASSPRGGEETQYF.